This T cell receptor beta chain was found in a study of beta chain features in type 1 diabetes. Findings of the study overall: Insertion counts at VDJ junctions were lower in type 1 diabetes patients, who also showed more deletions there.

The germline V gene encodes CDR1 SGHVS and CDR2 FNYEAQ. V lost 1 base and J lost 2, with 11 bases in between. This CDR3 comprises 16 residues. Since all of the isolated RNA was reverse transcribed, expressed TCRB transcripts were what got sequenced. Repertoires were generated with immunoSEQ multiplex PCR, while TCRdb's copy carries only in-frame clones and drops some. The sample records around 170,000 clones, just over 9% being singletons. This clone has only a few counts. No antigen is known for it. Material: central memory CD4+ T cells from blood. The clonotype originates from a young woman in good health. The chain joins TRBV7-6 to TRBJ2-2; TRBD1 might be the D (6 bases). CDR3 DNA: TGTGCCAGCAGCTTAGGGGGACACCCCAACACCGGGGAGCTGTTTTTT. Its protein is CASSLGGHPNTGELFF.